The source of this T cell receptor (beta chain) is a study of shared clonotypes between healthy human individuals. The V and J ends lost 2 bases and 8 bases, in that order; junction bases with no gene match: 5. This CDR3 contains 13 residues. Germline CDR1 reads SGHDN; CDR2 reads FVKESK. The data were produced by immunoSEQ multiplex PCR, yet TCRdb's version contains in-frame clones alone and is incomplete. The table lists about 1 million clones, around 76% of them singletons. What was sequenced was memory CD4+ T cells sorted from blood. Noted subset: CD45RA-negative fraction. The clonotype comes from a man aged 18-30 years in good health. The chain links TRBV14 to TRBJ1-1; TRBD1 matches 7 bases. The CDR3 DNA sequence: TGTGCCAGCAGCCAATCCTTGGACAGGGAAGCTTTCTTT. Amino acids: CASSQSLDREAFF.